The source of this T cell receptor (beta chain) is a study of cytotoxic CD8 clonotypes in ibrutinib-treated CLL. Points from the study as a whole: Sustained-remission and progressing patients were not sampled at matched times. Clonality showed a rise at ibrutinib response that reversed toward baseline at progression.

V was pared by 4 bases and J by 8 bases, with 10 bases between. The CDR3 is made up of 12 amino acids. CDR1 MGHRA and CDR2 YSYEKL come from the germline V gene. Remarks on this clone: The antigen is undetermined.

Method: immunoSEQ multiplex PCR; TCRdb's copy keeps in-frame clones and lacks some. This table holds around 310,000 clones, roughly 80% found once. Sample: PBMCs, taken before ibrutinib treatment. The rearrangement joins TRBV4-1 to TRBJ2-3; D gene ambiguous. The clonotype originates from a human donor with chronic lymphocytic leukemia. CDR3 in DNA: TGCGCCAGCAGCCCTAGAGGCGGTACGCAGTATTTT. It specifies CASSPRGGTQYF.